Listed below are T cell receptor beta chains from one sample, sequenced in a study of blood T cell repertoires in COVID-19. Profiled with immunoSEQ multiplex PCR; TCRdb holds only in-frame clones, not every one. The data hold about 77,000 clones, with roughly nine tenths observed a single time. The sequenced material came from peripheral blood. The receptors here all came from a woman aged 80 or over with active or convalescent COVID-19. Each CDR3 is given with its conserved first and last residue. A D gene is named only where the DNA matches it firmly. Part of the rows lack a size; the others show once, few, many or a class for expanded clones.

clone_size: .
d_call: TRBD2
j_call: TRBJ2-5
v_call: TRBV7-2
cdr3_nt: TGTGCCAGCAGCTATAGCGGGGGAGAGACCCAGTACTTC
cdr3_aa: CASSYSGGETQYF

clone_size: .
d_call: .
j_call: TRBJ2-7
v_call: TRBV7-9
cdr3_nt: TGTGCCAGCAGCTTCGGCGGATCCTACGAGCAGTACTTC
cdr3_aa: CASSFGGSYEQYF

clone_size: .
d_call: .
j_call: TRBJ1-1
v_call: TRBV5-5
cdr3_nt: TGTGCCAGCAGCTCGCGGGACACTGAAGCTTTCTTT
cdr3_aa: CASSSRDTEAFF

clone_size: .
d_call: .
j_call: TRBJ1-1
v_call: TRBV4-1
cdr3_nt: TGCGCCAGCAGCCCCCCGGCGGGTGCTACTAACACTGAAGCTTTCTTT
cdr3_aa: CASSPPAGATNTEAFF

clone_size: .
d_call: .
j_call: TRBJ1-1
v_call: TRBV27
cdr3_nt: TGTGCCAGCAGTCCCACCAGGGTGAACACTGAAGCTTTCTTT
cdr3_aa: CASSPTRVNTEAFF

clone_size: .
d_call: TRBD2
j_call: TRBJ2-5
v_call: TRBV29-1
cdr3_nt: TGCAGCGACGACGGACTAGCGACAAGAGAGACCCAGTACTTC
cdr3_aa: CSDDGLATRETQYF

clone_size: once
d_call: TRBD1
j_call: TRBJ1-4
v_call: TRBV7-2
cdr3_nt: TGTGCCAGCAGCTTAGGGACAGGGTCTAATGAAAAACTGTTTTTT
cdr3_aa: CASSLGTGSNEKLFF

clone_size: .
d_call: .
j_call: TRBJ1-1
v_call: TRBV12-3/TRBV12-4
cdr3_nt: TGTGCCAGCAGACTTGCAGGGTACACTGAAGCTTTCTTT
cdr3_aa: CASRLAGYTEAFF

clone_size: .
d_call: .
j_call: TRBJ2-2
v_call: TRBV7-2
cdr3_nt: TGTGCCAGCAGCATGACAGGACCGAACACCGGGGAGCTGTTTTTT
cdr3_aa: CASSMTGPNTGELFF

clone_size: .
d_call: TRBD2
j_call: TRBJ2-1
v_call: TRBV7-2
cdr3_nt: TGTGCCAGCAGCTTTAGCGGGGCCTACAATGAGCAGTTCTTC
cdr3_aa: CASSFSGAYNEQFF

clone_size: .
d_call: TRBD1
j_call: TRBJ1-1
v_call: TRBV6-5
cdr3_nt: TGTGCCAGCAGTACCCGGGACAGTGTCGCTGAAGCTTTCTTT
cdr3_aa: CASSTRDSVAEAFF

clone_size: .
d_call: TRBD1
j_call: TRBJ1-2
v_call: TRBV7-9
cdr3_nt: TGTGCCAGCAGCCTGGACAGGGGGCTTCTGTATGGCTACACCTTC
cdr3_aa: CASSLDRGLLYGYTF

clone_size: .
d_call: TRBD1
j_call: TRBJ2-7
v_call: TRBV5-1
cdr3_nt: TGCGCCAGCAGCTTGAGCCCGGGACAGGGGGCCTACGAGCAGTACTTC
cdr3_aa: CASSLSPGQGAYEQYF

clone_size: .
d_call: .
j_call: TRBJ1-6
v_call: TRBV15
cdr3_nt: TGTGCCACCAGCAGAGATCTAGCGGGGGGTAATTCACCCCTCCACTTT
cdr3_aa: CATSRDLAGGNSPLHF

clone_size: .
d_call: TRBD2
j_call: TRBJ2-1
v_call: TRBV5-1
cdr3_nt: TGCGCCAGCAGCACAAGGACTAGCGGGGGAAATGAGCAGTTCTTC
cdr3_aa: CASSTRTSGGNEQFF

clone_size: .
d_call: .
j_call: TRBJ2-7
v_call: TRBV19
cdr3_nt: TGTGCCAGTAGTATAGAGCGGGGAATCGCCTACGAGCAGTACTTC
cdr3_aa: CASSIERGIAYEQYF

clone_size: .
d_call: TRBD1
j_call: TRBJ2-2
v_call: TRBV7-9
cdr3_nt: TGTGCCAGCACAACGGGACAGGGTGACACCGGGGAGCTGTTTTTT
cdr3_aa: CASTTGQGDTGELFF

clone_size: .
d_call: TRBD1
j_call: TRBJ1-1
v_call: TRBV10-3
cdr3_nt: TGTGCCATCGCCCCAGACAGGGTAGGTTGGACTGAAGCTTTCTTT
cdr3_aa: CAIAPDRVGWTEAFF

clone_size: .
d_call: TRBD1
j_call: TRBJ1-2
v_call: TRBV4-1
cdr3_nt: TGCGCCAGCAGCCTAGGACAGGGCTTAGGCTACACCTTC
cdr3_aa: CASSLGQGLGYTF

clone_size: .
d_call: .
j_call: TRBJ2-7
v_call: TRBV4-1
cdr3_nt: TGCGCCAGCAGCTACCCCGGGAAAACCTACGAGCAGTACTTC
cdr3_aa: CASSYPGKTYEQYF

clone_size: .
d_call: TRBD1
j_call: TRBJ2-7
v_call: TRBV6-2/TRBV6-3
cdr3_nt: TGTGCCAGCAGTTATCAAGGGGGCACCTACGAGCAGTACTTC
cdr3_aa: CASSYQGGTYEQYF

clone_size: few
d_call: .
j_call: TRBJ2-7
v_call: TRBV27
cdr3_nt: TGTGCCAGCAGCCCCCGCGCAGGGACCTACGAGCAGTACTTC
cdr3_aa: CASSPRAGTYEQYF

clone_size: .
d_call: .
j_call: TRBJ1-4
v_call: TRBV10-2
cdr3_nt: TGCGCCAGCAGTGATCCGGACACCGTTGGGACTAATGAAAAACTGTTTTTT
cdr3_aa: CASSDPDTVGTNEKLFF

clone_size: once
d_call: TRBD1
j_call: TRBJ1-4
v_call: TRBV4-3
cdr3_nt: TGCGCCAGCAGCCAGTCCGACAGGGCCAATGAAAAACTGTTTTTT
cdr3_aa: CASSQSDRANEKLFF

clone_size: .
d_call: TRBD2
j_call: TRBJ2-5
v_call: TRBV2
cdr3_nt: TGTGCCAGCAGCGATCCTACTCCGGGACTAGCGGGGGTCAGGGCGTACTTC
cdr3_aa: CASSDPTPGLAGVRAYF

clone_size: .
d_call: .
j_call: TRBJ1-2
v_call: TRBV5-1
cdr3_nt: TGCGCCAGCAGCTTGTATCCGTTAGCTAACTATGGCTACACCTTC
cdr3_aa: CASSLYPLANYGYTF

clone_size: .
d_call: .
j_call: TRBJ1-3
v_call: TRBV6-5
cdr3_nt: TGTGCCAGCAGCCAGGGCTCCTCTGGAAACACCATATATTTT
cdr3_aa: CASSQGSSGNTIYF

clone_size: .
d_call: .
j_call: TRBJ2-2
v_call: TRBV19
cdr3_nt: TGTGCCAGTAGTCCTTGGGCTATGAACACCGGGGAGCTGTTTTTT
cdr3_aa: CASSPWAMNTGELFF

clone_size: .
d_call: TRBD2
j_call: TRBJ2-5
v_call: TRBV5-4
cdr3_nt: TGTGCCAGCAGCTTTTTTAGCGGGGGGGCCCCAGAGACCCAGTACTTC
cdr3_aa: CASSFFSGGAPETQYF

clone_size: .
d_call: TRBD1
j_call: TRBJ1-4
v_call: TRBV6-1
cdr3_nt: TGTGCCAGCAGTGAAGCAACAGGGGAGTATGAAAAACTGTTTTTT
cdr3_aa: CASSEATGEYEKLFF

clone_size: .
d_call: TRBD2
j_call: TRBJ2-3
v_call: TRBV6-4
cdr3_nt: TGTGCCAGCAGTGACTCGAGCCTCGCGGGGGGTAGAACAGATACGCAGTATTTT
cdr3_aa: CASSDSSLAGGRTDTQYF

clone_size: .
d_call: .
j_call: TRBJ1-1
v_call: TRBV7-9
cdr3_nt: TGTGCCAGCAGCTTAAGGACAGAGGGAACTGAAGCTTTCTTT
cdr3_aa: CASSLRTEGTEAFF

clone_size: .
d_call: .
j_call: TRBJ2-7
v_call: TRBV18
cdr3_nt: TGTGCCAGCTCACCGGACAGATCCTACGAGCAGTACTTC
cdr3_aa: CASSPDRSYEQYF

clone_size: .
d_call: .
j_call: TRBJ1-3
v_call: TRBV4-1
cdr3_nt: TGCGCCAGCAGCCAAGAGACACGGAACTCTGGAAACACCATATATTTT
cdr3_aa: CASSQETRNSGNTIYF

clone_size: .
d_call: TRBD2
j_call: TRBJ2-7
v_call: TRBV6-1
cdr3_nt: TGTGCCAGCAGTGAACAGAGCGGGGGGCGTACCTACGAGCAGTACTTC
cdr3_aa: CASSEQSGGRTYEQYF

clone_size: .
d_call: .
j_call: TRBJ1-3
v_call: TRBV11-2
cdr3_nt: TGTGCCAGCAGCTTAGGGGCCCCATCTGGAAACACCATATATTTT
cdr3_aa: CASSLGAPSGNTIYF

clone_size: .
d_call: TRBD1
j_call: TRBJ1-4
v_call: TRBV28
cdr3_nt: TGTGCCACCACTGGCCGGCAGGGGGATGAAAAACTGTTTTTT
cdr3_aa: CATTGRQGDEKLFF

clone_size: .
d_call: .
j_call: TRBJ1-2
v_call: TRBV18
cdr3_nt: TGTGCCAGCTCATCTACAGGGACCTATGGCTACACCTTC
cdr3_aa: CASSSTGTYGYTF

clone_size: .
d_call: .
j_call: TRBJ1-5
v_call: TRBV2
cdr3_nt: TGTGCCAGCAGTGAGCAAGGAGGGGTCCAGCCCCAGCATTTT
cdr3_aa: CASSEQGGVQPQHF

clone_size: few
d_call: TRBD2
j_call: TRBJ2-2
v_call: TRBV27
cdr3_nt: TGTGCCAGCGGGGCGAGCGGGGGGCACACCGGGGAGCTGTTTTTT
cdr3_aa: CASGASGGHTGELFF

clone_size: .
d_call: .
j_call: TRBJ2-6
v_call: TRBV28
cdr3_nt: TGTGCCAGCAAAATGGGGGCGCAAGGGGCCAACGTCCTGACTTTC
cdr3_aa: CASKMGAQGANVLTF

clone_size: .
d_call: TRBD1
j_call: TRBJ2-7
v_call: TRBV6-1
cdr3_nt: TGTGCCAGCAGTGAAGGTGGGACAGGGTTCGACGAGCAGTACTTC
cdr3_aa: CASSEGGTGFDEQYF